Reported below is one T cell receptor beta chain. This clonotype was observed a handful of times. Its antigen is still unknown. Base qualities are not recorded, but no much larger clone differs from it by a single base. This entry is derived from a study of spatial heterogeneity in lung cancer (dated by TCRdb to about 2019). Describing the broader study: Samples were obtained from approximately 72 patients with early-stage, untreated non-small cell lung cancer from the lung TRACERx cohort. Follow-up PBMC samples were sequenced whenever the samples were available, and the median time to follow-up was about 25 months after resection. Beta-chain transcripts were consistently detected in greater numbers than alpha-chain transcripts, which likely reflected higher beta-chain transcript abundance. In the raw uncorrected reads, each unique combination of TCR and UMI appeared more than ten times on average. TCR alpha and beta repertoires were quantitatively compared across multiple tumor regions, matched nontumor lung and blood in non-small cell lung cancer. Nonsynonymous mutation counts, determined by whole-exome sequencing of tumor tissue, were related to TCR repertoire features. Both alpha and beta chains were TCR-sequenced in fewer than 250 tumor regions, approximately 64 matched nontumor lung samples and 55 to 60 PBMC samples obtained at surgery. Beyond this particular receptor, the publication reports: Only 14 patients were included in the comparisons of baseline and follow-up blood repertoires. Additional single-cell paired TCR alpha and beta sequencing was considered necessary to confirm, at a functional level, the hypothesis that regional TCRs recognize regional mutations. Ubiquitous expanded tumor TCRs were detected in blood more often at tumor resection than at routine follow-up.

Library construction relied on 5' RACE. The sequencing machine was a NextSeq 500. In the TCR library protocol, a unique molecular identifier was attached to each TCR cDNA molecule so that PCR and sequencing errors could be corrected. For the original study's pipeline: TCR identification, UMI-based error correction and CDR3 extraction were performed with Decombinator tools. TCRs above a frequency of 2 per 1,000, corresponding to the top 1% of the tumor frequency distribution, were defined as expanded. Renyi diversity was calculated using the R vegan package after each repertoire was subsampled 100 times to 5,000 TCRs. CDR3 similarity networks were constructed using string-kernel similarity of amino acid triplets, with links drawn between CDR3s whose pairwise similarity was above 0.82. TCRdb ran its own pipeline on the public reads, namely fastp trimming at Q25 and MiXCR clone calling, and kept in-frame beta chains. Here each entry gathers all rows of one CDR3 protein and keeps the most common genes and DNA. In this record, the V and J calls reflect TCRdb's handling and not the investigators' own analysis. This sample holds around 70,000 distinct CDR3 sequences; around 8.9% were observed only once. Around 1.9% of the sample rests with the top ten.

Taken from cysteine to phenylalanine, the CDR3 has 16 residues. The retained sequence is limited to the CDR3, 48 bases, with the frame set at the first base. Germline trimming: 5 bases from V, 3 bases from J; junction bases outside gene matches: 7. Per the germline V gene, MNHEY is the CDR1 and SVGEGT is the CDR2. Interpreted using the paper, the time point label stands for: blood at routine non-recurrence follow-up after resection. For TCR sequencing, whole RNA was extracted from tumor and nontumor lung tissue, or from cryopreserved PBMC samples, and no cell sorting was done. Patients were selected for TCR sequencing only if sufficient RNA was available from at least two tumor regions.

The sequence was obtained from a female donor with early-stage non-small cell lung cancer. This specimen consisted of PBMCs, obtained at follow-up. Rearrangement joined TRBV6-2 or TRBV6-3 to TRBJ2-2, with 9 bases in between that match TRBD1. The nucleotides are TGTGCCAGCAGTCTACGACAGGGGGGGGACACCGGGGAGCTGTTTTTT. This encodes CASSLRQGGDTGELFF.